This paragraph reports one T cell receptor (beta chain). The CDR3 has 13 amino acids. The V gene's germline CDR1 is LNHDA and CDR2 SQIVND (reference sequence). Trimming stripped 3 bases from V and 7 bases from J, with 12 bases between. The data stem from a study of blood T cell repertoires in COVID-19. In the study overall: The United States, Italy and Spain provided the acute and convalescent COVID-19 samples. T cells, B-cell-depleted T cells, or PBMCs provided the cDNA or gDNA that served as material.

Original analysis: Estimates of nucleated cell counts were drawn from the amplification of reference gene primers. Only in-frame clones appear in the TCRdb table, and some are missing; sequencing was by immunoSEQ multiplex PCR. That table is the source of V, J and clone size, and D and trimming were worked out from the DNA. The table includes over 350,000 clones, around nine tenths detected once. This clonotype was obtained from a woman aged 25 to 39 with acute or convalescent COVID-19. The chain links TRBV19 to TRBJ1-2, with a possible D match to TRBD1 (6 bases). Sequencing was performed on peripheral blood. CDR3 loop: CASSIAGGGGYTF. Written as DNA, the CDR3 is TGTGCCAGTAGTATCGCGGGGGGCGGTGGCTACACCTTC.